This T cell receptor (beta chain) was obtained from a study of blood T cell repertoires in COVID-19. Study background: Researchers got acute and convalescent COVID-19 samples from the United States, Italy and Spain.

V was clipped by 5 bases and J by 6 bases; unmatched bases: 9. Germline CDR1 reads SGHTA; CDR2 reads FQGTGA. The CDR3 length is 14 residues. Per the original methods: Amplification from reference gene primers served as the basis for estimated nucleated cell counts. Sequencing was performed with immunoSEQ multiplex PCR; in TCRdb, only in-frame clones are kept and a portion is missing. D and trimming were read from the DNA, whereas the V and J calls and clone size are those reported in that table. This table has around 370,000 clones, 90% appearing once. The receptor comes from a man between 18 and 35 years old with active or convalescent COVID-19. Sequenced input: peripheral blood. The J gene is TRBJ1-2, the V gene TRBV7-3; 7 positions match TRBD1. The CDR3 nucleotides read TGTGCCAGCAGCAGGACGACAGGGTTGGATGGCTACACCTTC. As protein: CASSRTTGLDGYTF.